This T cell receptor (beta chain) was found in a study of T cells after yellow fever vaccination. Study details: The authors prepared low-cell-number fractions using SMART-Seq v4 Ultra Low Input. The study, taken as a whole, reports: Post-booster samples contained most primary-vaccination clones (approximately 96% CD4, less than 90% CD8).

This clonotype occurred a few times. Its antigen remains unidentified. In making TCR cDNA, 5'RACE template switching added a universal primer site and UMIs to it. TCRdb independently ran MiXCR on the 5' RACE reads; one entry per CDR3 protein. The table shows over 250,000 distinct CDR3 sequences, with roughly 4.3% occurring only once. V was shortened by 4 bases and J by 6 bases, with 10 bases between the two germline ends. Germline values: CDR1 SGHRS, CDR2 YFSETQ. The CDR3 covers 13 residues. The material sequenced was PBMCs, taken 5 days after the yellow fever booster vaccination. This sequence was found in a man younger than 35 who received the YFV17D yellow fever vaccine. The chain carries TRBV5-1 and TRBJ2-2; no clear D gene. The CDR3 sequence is CASSPNSSGELFF. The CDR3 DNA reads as TGCGCCAGCAGCCCCAACAGTTCCGGGGAGCTGTTTTTT.